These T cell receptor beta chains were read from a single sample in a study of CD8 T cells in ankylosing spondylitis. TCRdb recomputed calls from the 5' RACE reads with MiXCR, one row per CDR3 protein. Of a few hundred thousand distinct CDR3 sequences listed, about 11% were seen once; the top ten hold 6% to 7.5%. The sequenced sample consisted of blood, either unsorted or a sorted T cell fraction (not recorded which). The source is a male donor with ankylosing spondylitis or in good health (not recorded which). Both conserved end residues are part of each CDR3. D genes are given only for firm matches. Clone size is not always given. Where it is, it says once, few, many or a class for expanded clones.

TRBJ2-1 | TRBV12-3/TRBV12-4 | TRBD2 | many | CASSPGLAGGSSYNEQFF | TGTGCCAGCAGTCCGGGACTAGCGGGAGGGAGCTCCTACAATGAGCAGTTCTTC
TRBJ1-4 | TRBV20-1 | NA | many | CSASTAGGEKLFF | TGCAGTGCTTCGACAGCAGGAGGAGAAAAACTGTTTTTT
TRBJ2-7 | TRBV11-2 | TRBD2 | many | CASSPGLANSYEQYF | TGTGCCAGCAGCCCAGGACTAGCCAACTCCTACGAGCAGTACTTC
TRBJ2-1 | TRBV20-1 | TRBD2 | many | CSAPRDYAYNEQFF | TGCAGTGCCCCCCGGGACTACGCCTACAATGAGCAGTTCTTC
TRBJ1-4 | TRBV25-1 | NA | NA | CASSEVGRSEKLFF | TGTGCCAGCAGTGAAGTAGGGCGCTCTGAAAAACTGTTTTTT
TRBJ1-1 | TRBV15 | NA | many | CATSVRQKNTEAFF | TGTGCCACCAGCGTACGACAGAAAAACACTGAAGCTTTCTTT
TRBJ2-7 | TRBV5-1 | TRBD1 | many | CASSSTGTGAEQYF | TGCGCCAGCAGCTCTACCGGGACAGGGGCCGAGCAGTACTTC
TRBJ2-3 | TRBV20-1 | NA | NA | CSAVRDTQYF | TGCAGTGCTGTAAGAGATACGCAGTATTTT
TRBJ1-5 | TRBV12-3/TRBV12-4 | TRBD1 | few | CASSIYRGRSGQPQHF | TGTGCCAGCAGTATCTACAGGGGAAGAAGCGGTCAGCCCCAGCATTTT
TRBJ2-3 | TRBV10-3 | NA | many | CAINSGFADTQYF | TGTGCCATCAATTCGGGTTTCGCAGATACGCAGTATTTT
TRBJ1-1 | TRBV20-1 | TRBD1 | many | CSAGRRQGPTEAFF | TGCAGTGCCGGTAGGCGACAGGGGCCCACTGAAGCTTTCTTT
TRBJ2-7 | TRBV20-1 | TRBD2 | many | CSASSQQRGTYEQYF | TGCAGTGCTAGCTCCCAGCAGCGGGGAACCTACGAGCAGTACTTC
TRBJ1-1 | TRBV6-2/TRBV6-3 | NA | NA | CASSSRRRMNTEAFF | TGTGCCAGCAGTTCTCGACGGCGCATGAACACTGAAGCTTTCTTT
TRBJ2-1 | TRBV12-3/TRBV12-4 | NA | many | CASTKDREGIGEQFF | TGTGCCAGCACCAAGGACAGGGAGGGAATCGGTGAGCAGTTCTTC
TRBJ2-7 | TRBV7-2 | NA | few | CASSQRWSYEQYF | TGTGCCAGCAGCCAGCGGTGGTCCTACGAGCAGTACTTC
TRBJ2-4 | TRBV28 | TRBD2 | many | CASRAGGAKNIQYF | TGTGCCAGCAGGGCGGGGGGAGCCAAAAACATTCAGTACTTC
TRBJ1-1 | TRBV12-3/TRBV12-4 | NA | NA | CASSLGGRQNTEAFF | TGTGCCAGCAGTTTGGGGGGACGGCAGAACACTGAAGCTTTCTTT
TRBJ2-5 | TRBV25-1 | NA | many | CASSERAAPRETQYF | TGTGCCAGCAGTGAACGAGCGGCTCCCCGGGAGACCCAGTACTTC
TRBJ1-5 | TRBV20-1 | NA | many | CSDLFGRESNQPQHF | TGCAGTGATTTATTTGGACGGGAAAGCAATCAGCCCCAGCATTTT
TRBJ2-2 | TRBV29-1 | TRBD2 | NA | CSVGETSGSNTGELFF | TGCAGCGTTGGGGAGACTAGCGGGTCGAACACCGGGGAGCTGTTTTTT
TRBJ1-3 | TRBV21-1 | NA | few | CASSKEPPDPPKGQSGNTIYF | TGTGCCAGCAGCAAAGAACCCCCGGATCCTCCAAAGGGTCAATCTGGAAACACCATATATTTT
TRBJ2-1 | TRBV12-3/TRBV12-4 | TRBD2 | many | CASSYGGALGEQFF | TGTGCCAGCTCGTACGGGGGGGCCTTGGGTGAGCAGTTCTTC
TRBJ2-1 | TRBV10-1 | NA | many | CASSGAGRGPYNEQFF | TGCGCCAGCAGTGGGGCCGGGCGGGGCCCCTACAATGAGCAGTTCTTC
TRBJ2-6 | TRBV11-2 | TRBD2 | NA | CASSLESSGSSGANVLTF | TGTGCCAGCAGCTTAGAGAGTAGCGGGAGCTCTGGGGCCAACGTCCTGACTTTC
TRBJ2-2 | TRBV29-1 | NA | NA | CSVETDSTGELFF | TGCAGCGTGGAGACAGATTCCACCGGGGAGCTGTTTTTT
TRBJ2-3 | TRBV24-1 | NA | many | CATSLRAADTQYF | TGTGCCACGTCTTTGAGGGCAGCAGATACGCAGTATTTT
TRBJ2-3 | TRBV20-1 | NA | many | CSARVGGLNTDTQYF | TGCAGTGCTAGAGTAGGGGGGCTTAACACAGATACGCAGTATTTT
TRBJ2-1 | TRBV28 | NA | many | CASSPRDTVDNEQFF | TGTGCCAGCAGCCCGCGGGACACGGTAGACAATGAGCAGTTCTTC
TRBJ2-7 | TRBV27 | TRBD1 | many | CASSKGQAHEQYF | TGTGCCAGCAGTAAAGGACAGGCCCACGAGCAGTACTTC
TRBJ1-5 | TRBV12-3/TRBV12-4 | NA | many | CASSSAGHGSPQHF | TGTGCCAGCAGTTCGGCGGGACACGGCTCCCCCCAGCATTTT
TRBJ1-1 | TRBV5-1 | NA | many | CASSLVGSEAFF | TGCGCCAGCAGCTTGGTTGGGTCTGAAGCTTTCTTT
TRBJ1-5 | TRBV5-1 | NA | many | CASSSDGGGQPQHF | TGCGCCAGCAGCTCCGATGGGGGCGGTCAGCCCCAGCATTTT
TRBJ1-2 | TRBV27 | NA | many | CASSLSSGEYGYTF | TGTGCCAGCAGTTTATCCTCAGGGGAGTATGGCTACACCTTC
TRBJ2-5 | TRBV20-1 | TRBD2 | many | CSAFVAGGAGETQYF | TGCAGTGCTTTCGTGGCGGGGGGGGCCGGCGAGACCCAGTACTTC
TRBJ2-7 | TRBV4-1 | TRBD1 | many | CASSQVTGATGKQYF | TGCGCCAGCAGCCAAGTAACCGGGGCGACAGGGAAGCAGTACTTC
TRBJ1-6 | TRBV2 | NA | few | CASMAEGGSSPLHF | TGTGCCAGCATGGCGGAGGGGGGATCGTCACCCCTCCACTTT
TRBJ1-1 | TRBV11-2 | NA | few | CASSLVPDMNTEAFF | TGTGCCAGCAGCTTAGTTCCAGATATGAACACTGAAGCTTTCTTT
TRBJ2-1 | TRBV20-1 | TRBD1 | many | CSATQGAGEQFF | TGCAGTGCTACACAGGGGGCAGGTGAGCAGTTCTTC
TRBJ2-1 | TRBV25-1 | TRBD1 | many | CASSDNSRDRGYNEQFF | TGTGCCAGCAGTGACAACTCCCGGGACAGAGGCTACAATGAGCAGTTCTTC
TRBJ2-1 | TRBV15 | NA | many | CATSREAGSYNEQFF | TGTGCCACCAGCAGGGAAGCGGGCTCCTACAATGAGCAGTTCTTC
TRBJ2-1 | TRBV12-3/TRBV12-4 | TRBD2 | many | CASSFSVVAGDYNEQFF | TGTGCCAGCAGTTTTTCCGTAGTAGCGGGGGACTACAATGAGCAGTTCTTC
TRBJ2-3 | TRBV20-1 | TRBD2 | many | CSATVLAGLTDTQYF | TGCAGTGCTACCGTCCTAGCGGGACTCACAGATACGCAGTATTTT
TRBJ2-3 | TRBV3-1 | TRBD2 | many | CASSQELAGVDTQYF | TGTGCCAGCAGCCAAGAACTAGCGGGGGTAGATACGCAGTATTTT
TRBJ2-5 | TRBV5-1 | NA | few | CASSLAGSSWETQYF | TGCGCCAGCAGCTTGGCCGGCAGCTCTTGGGAGACCCAGTACTTC
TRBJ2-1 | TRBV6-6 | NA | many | CASPAPGFF | TGTGCCAGCCCCGCCCCCGGGTTCTTC